This is a list of T cell receptor beta chains from one sample in a study of cytomegalovirus exposure and HLA in healthy donors. Profiling relied on immunoSEQ multiplex PCR, and the TCRdb table lists in-frame clones only, not all of them. Of fewer than 250,000 clones detected, more than 60% appear once; the ten largest clones hold roughly 16%. Material for sequencing was PBMCs. These receptors all come from a man aged 40-55 years in good health and CMV-seronegative. Both conserved end residues are part of each CDR3. The order of the fields is CDR3 DNA, CDR3 protein, clone size, V gene, J gene, D gene, CDR3 length. A D gene is named only where the DNA matches it firmly. Clone size is not always given. Where it is, it says once, few, many or a class for expanded clones.

CDR3 DNA: TGTGCCAGCAGCTCAGGACAGGGTTTGAACTATGGCTACACCTTC
CDR3 protein: CASSSGQGLNYGYTF
clone size: -
V gene: TRBV9
J gene: TRBJ1-2
D gene: TRBD1
CDR3 length: 15

CDR3 DNA: TGCGCCAGCAACGAAGGGGTAGCGGGAGGTCCAGATACGCAGTATTTT
CDR3 protein: CASNEGVAGGPDTQYF
clone size: -
V gene: TRBV10-2
J gene: TRBJ2-3
D gene: TRBD2
CDR3 length: 16

CDR3 DNA: TGCGCCAGCAGCTTTTCTAGCGGGGGGGCCTTTGAGCAGTTCTTC
CDR3 protein: CASSFSSGGAFEQFF
clone size: -
V gene: TRBV5-1
J gene: TRBJ2-1
D gene: TRBD2
CDR3 length: 15

CDR3 DNA: TGTGCCTCGAAGATTGGGCCAGGGGGGACCGGGGAGCTGTTTTTT
CDR3 protein: CASKIGPGGTGELFF
clone size: -
V gene: TRBV10-3
J gene: TRBJ2-2
D gene: -
CDR3 length: 15

CDR3 DNA: TGCGCCAGCAGTGAGCAATTCACGGGGACAGAGAATAATTCACCCCTCCACTTT
CDR3 protein: CASSEQFTGTENNSPLHF
clone size: -
V gene: TRBV10-2
J gene: TRBJ1-6
D gene: TRBD1
CDR3 length: 18

CDR3 DNA: TGTGCCAGCAGCATGACCGGGACAGGGGGCGAGCAGTTCTTC
CDR3 protein: CASSMTGTGGEQFF
clone size: -
V gene: TRBV7-7
J gene: TRBJ2-1
D gene: TRBD1
CDR3 length: 14

CDR3 DNA: TGTGCCAGCAGCTTAATCCAAAATTCCCCCCTCCACTTT
CDR3 protein: CASSLIQNSPLHF
clone size: -
V gene: TRBV7-2
J gene: TRBJ1-6
D gene: -
CDR3 length: 13

CDR3 DNA: TGTGCCAGCAGTTACTCGGGGGACAGGGGGCTCGGTGAGCAGTTCTTC
CDR3 protein: CASSYSGDRGLGEQFF
clone size: few
V gene: TRBV6-5
J gene: TRBJ2-1
D gene: TRBD1
CDR3 length: 16

CDR3 DNA: TGTGCCAGCAGCACCCGCCGCGGTTCCGCTAGCACAGATACGCAGTATTTT
CDR3 protein: CASSTRRGSASTDTQYF
clone size: -
V gene: TRBV7-8
J gene: TRBJ2-3
D gene: -
CDR3 length: 17

CDR3 DNA: TGTGCCAGCAGTCTAGACAGGGGACCCTACAATGAGCAGTTCTTC
CDR3 protein: CASSLDRGPYNEQFF
clone size: -
V gene: TRBV2
J gene: TRBJ2-1
D gene: TRBD1
CDR3 length: 15

CDR3 DNA: TGTTCCAGCAGCTCCGGACAGGGGACGAACACTGAAGCTTTCTTT
CDR3 protein: CSSSSGQGTNTEAFF
clone size: -
V gene: TRBV7-9
J gene: TRBJ1-1
D gene: TRBD1
CDR3 length: 15

CDR3 DNA: TGTGCCAGCTCACCATCGGGGGGCGGAGAGACCCAGTACTTC
CDR3 protein: CASSPSGGGETQYF
clone size: -
V gene: TRBV18
J gene: TRBJ2-5
D gene: -
CDR3 length: 14

CDR3 DNA: TGTGCCATCAGTGTGACAACAGGGGGCGCGACGGACATTCAGTACTTC
CDR3 protein: CAISVTTGGATDIQYF
clone size: -
V gene: TRBV10-3
J gene: TRBJ2-4
D gene: TRBD1
CDR3 length: 16

CDR3 DNA: TGTGCCAGCTCACTAGGTCATCAGGGTGAAAAACTGTTTTTT
CDR3 protein: CASSLGHQGEKLFF
clone size: -
V gene: TRBV18
J gene: TRBJ1-4
D gene: -
CDR3 length: 14

CDR3 DNA: TGTGCCAGCAGCCAGCCTAGCGGGAGAAGCTATGAGCAGTTCTTC
CDR3 protein: CASSQPSGRSYEQFF
clone size: -
V gene: TRBV14
J gene: TRBJ2-1
D gene: TRBD2
CDR3 length: 15

CDR3 DNA: TGTGCCAGTAGTACGGGACTAGCGGGAGGGACTTTAGTCAATGAGCAGTTCTTC
CDR3 protein: CASSTGLAGGTLVNEQFF
clone size: -
V gene: TRBV19
J gene: TRBJ2-1
D gene: TRBD2
CDR3 length: 18

CDR3 DNA: TGTTCCAGCAGCCAAGACAGAAATTACTATAATTCACCCCTCCACTTT
CDR3 protein: CSSSQDRNYYNSPLHF
clone size: -
V gene: TRBV7-9
J gene: TRBJ1-6
D gene: -
CDR3 length: 16

CDR3 DNA: TGTGCCAGCAGCTTGGCCATAGCAGGGGGCGTCTATGGCTACACCTTC
CDR3 protein: CASSLAIAGGVYGYTF
clone size: -
V gene: TRBV5-6
J gene: TRBJ1-2
D gene: TRBD1
CDR3 length: 16

CDR3 DNA: TGTGCCAGCAGCTTGAGGACAGGATCGGACACTGAAGCTTTCTTT
CDR3 protein: CASSLRTGSDTEAFF
clone size: once
V gene: TRBV7-9
J gene: TRBJ1-1
D gene: TRBD1
CDR3 length: 15

CDR3 DNA: TGTGCCAGCAGCCCCCGGGACAGGGTGAACACTGAAGCTTTCTTT
CDR3 protein: CASSPRDRVNTEAFF
clone size: -
V gene: TRBV9
J gene: TRBJ1-1
D gene: TRBD1
CDR3 length: 15

CDR3 DNA: TGTGCTAGTGGGGGACAGAACTATAATTCACCCCTCCACTTT
CDR3 protein: CASGGQNYNSPLHF
clone size: once
V gene: TRBV12-5
J gene: TRBJ1-6
D gene: TRBD1
CDR3 length: 14

CDR3 DNA: TGTGCCAGCCGGACGTGGGGGGGGCCGATAGGCTACACCTTC
CDR3 protein: CASRTWGGPIGYTF
clone size: -
V gene: TRBV5-4
J gene: TRBJ1-2
D gene: -
CDR3 length: 14

CDR3 DNA: TGTGCCAGCAGGCGGACAGGGGGTTACGAGCAGTACTTC
CDR3 protein: CASRRTGGYEQYF
clone size: -
V gene: TRBV27
J gene: TRBJ2-7
D gene: TRBD1
CDR3 length: 13

CDR3 DNA: TGTGCCAGCAGCTTGGCCAGCGGGGGGAGCTCCTACGAGCAGTACTTC
CDR3 protein: CASSLASGGSSYEQYF
clone size: -
V gene: TRBV5-6
J gene: TRBJ2-7
D gene: TRBD2
CDR3 length: 16

CDR3 DNA: TGTGCCAGCAGCCTGACAGGCAGCTCCTACGAGCAGTACTTC
CDR3 protein: CASSLTGSSYEQYF
clone size: -
V gene: TRBV5-5
J gene: TRBJ2-7
D gene: -
CDR3 length: 14

CDR3 DNA: TGTGCCAGCAGTGAAGAGGGGAACGATAATGAAAAACTGTTTTTT
CDR3 protein: CASSEEGNDNEKLFF
clone size: -
V gene: TRBV6-1
J gene: TRBJ1-4
D gene: -
CDR3 length: 15

CDR3 DNA: TGTGCCAGCGGACAGGGGCTCTCTGGAAACACCATATATTTT
CDR3 protein: CASGQGLSGNTIYF
clone size: -
V gene: TRBV6-5
J gene: TRBJ1-3
D gene: TRBD1
CDR3 length: 14

CDR3 DNA: TGTGCCAGCAGTCGCCGGGGACAGGGCTTAGGCTACACCTTC
CDR3 protein: CASSRRGQGLGYTF
clone size: -
V gene: TRBV5-4
J gene: TRBJ1-2
D gene: TRBD1
CDR3 length: 14